This T cell receptor beta chain was captured by sequencing in a study of patients and donors after allogeneic stem cell transplantation. TCRdb analysed the RT-PCR reads with MiXCR anew, one entry per CDR3 protein. The data show 70,000 to 100,000 distinct CDR3 sequences, approximately 5.2% seen once. This clonotype has a count of ten or more. The clonotype originates from a human donor who was either an allogeneic HSCT recipient or a stem cell or donor lymphocyte infusion donor (not recorded which). It is not recorded whose cells these are; they may come from a transplant donor. The sample consisted of blood, either unsorted or a sorted T cell fraction (not recorded which).

CDR3 bases: TGTGCCAGCAGCGTGGCGGGGGCCGGTCAGCCCCAGCATTTT. Translated, it gives CASSVAGAGQPQHF. The V and J genes are TRBV9 and TRBJ1-5; perhaps TRBD1 as D (6 bases). Trimming stripped 2 bases from V and 6 bases from J, with 12 bases between. The CDR3 totals 14 residues. Per germline, CDR1 SGDLS and CDR2 YYNGEE.